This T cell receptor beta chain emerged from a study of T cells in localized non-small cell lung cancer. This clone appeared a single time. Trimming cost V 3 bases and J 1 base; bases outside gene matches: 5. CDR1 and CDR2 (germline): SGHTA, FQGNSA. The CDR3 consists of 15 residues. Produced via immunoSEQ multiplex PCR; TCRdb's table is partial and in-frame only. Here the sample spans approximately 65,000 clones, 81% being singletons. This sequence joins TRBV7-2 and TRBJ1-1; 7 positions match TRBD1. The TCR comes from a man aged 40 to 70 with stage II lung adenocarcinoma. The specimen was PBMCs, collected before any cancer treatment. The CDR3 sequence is CASSFPGTENTEAFF. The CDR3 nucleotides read TGTGCCAGCAGCTTCCCCGGGACAGAGAACACTGAAGCTTTCTTT.